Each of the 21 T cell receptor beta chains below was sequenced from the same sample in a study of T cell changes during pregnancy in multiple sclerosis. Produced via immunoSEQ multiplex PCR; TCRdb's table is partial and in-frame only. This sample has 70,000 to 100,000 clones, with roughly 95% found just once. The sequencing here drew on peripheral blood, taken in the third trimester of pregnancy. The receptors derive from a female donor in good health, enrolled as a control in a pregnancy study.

This chain's CDR3 is CSVEAGGSYNEQFF. The CDR3 DNA reads TGCAGCGTTGAGGCGGGAGGTTCCTACAATGAGCAGTTCTTC. This chain joins TRBV29-1 and TRBJ2-1, with TRBD2 matching over 8 bases. The CDR3 runs to 14 residues. Trimming at V came to 3 bases and at J to 1 base, leaving 2 bases not matched to a gene. Per germline, CDR1 SQVTM and CDR2 ANQGSEA.

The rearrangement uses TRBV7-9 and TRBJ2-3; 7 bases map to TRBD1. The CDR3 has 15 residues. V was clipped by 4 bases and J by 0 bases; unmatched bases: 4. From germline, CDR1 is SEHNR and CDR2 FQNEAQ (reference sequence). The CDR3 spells CASSSDRSSTDTQYF. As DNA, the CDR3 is TGTGCCAGCAGCTCGGACAGGTCTAGCACAGATACGCAGTATTTT.

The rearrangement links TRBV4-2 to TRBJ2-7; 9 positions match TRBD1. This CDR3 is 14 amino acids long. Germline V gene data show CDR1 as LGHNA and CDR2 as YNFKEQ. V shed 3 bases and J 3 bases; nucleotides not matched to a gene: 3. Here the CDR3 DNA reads TGTGCCAGCAGCCAGACAGGGGGATACTACGAGCAGTACTTC. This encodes CASSQTGGYYEQYF.

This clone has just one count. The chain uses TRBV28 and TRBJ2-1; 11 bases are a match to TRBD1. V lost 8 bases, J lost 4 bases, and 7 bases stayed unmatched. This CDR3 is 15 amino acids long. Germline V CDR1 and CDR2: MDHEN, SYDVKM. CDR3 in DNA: TGTGCCAGCCGACGCGGGGACAGGGGGTACAATGAGCAGTTCTTC. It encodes CASRRGDRGYNEQFF.

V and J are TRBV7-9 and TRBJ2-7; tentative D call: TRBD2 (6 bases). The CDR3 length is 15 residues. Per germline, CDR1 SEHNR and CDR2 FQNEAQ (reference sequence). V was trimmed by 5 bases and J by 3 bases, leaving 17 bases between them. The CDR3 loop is CASSLTGTAFYEQYF. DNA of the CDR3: TGTGCCAGCAGCCTCACCGGGACTGCCTTCTACGAGCAGTACTTC.

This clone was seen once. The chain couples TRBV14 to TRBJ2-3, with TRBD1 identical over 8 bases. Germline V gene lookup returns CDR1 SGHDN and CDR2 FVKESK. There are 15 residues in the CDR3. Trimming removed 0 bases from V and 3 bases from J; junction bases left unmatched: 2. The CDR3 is CASSQERTGTDTQYF. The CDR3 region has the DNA TGTGCCAGCAGCCAAGAGCGGACAGGGACAGATACGCAGTATTTT.

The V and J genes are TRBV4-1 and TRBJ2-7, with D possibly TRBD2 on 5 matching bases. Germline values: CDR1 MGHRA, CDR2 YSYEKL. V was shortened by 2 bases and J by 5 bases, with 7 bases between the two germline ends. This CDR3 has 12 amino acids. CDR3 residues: CASSQSGNEQYF. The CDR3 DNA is TGCGCCAGCAGCCAATCCGGGAACGAGCAGTACTTC.

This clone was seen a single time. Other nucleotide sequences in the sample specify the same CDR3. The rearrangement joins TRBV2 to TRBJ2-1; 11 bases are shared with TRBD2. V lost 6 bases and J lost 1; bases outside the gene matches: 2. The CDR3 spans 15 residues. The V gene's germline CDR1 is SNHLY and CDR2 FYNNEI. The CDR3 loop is CASRGTSGSYNEQFF. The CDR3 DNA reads TGTGCCAGCAGGGGGACTAGCGGTTCCTACAATGAGCAGTTCTTC.

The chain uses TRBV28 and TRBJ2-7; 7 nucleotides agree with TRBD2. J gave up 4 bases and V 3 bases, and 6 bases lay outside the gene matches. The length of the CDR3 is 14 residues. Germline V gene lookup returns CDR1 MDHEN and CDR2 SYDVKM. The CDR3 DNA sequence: TGTGCCAGCAGTTTTGCCCGGGAGGTTTACGAGCAGTACTTC. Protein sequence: CASSFAREVYEQYF.

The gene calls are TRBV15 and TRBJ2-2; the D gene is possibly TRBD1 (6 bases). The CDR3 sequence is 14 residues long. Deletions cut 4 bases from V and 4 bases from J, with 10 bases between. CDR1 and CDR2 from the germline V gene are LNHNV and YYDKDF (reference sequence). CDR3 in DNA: TGTGCCACCAGCATGGACAGTTTCACCGGGGAGCTGTTTTTT. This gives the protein CATSMDSFTGELFF. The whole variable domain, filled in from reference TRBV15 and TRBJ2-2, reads DAMVIQNPRYQVTQFGKPVTLSCSQTLNHNVMYWYQQKSSQAPKLLFHYYDKDFNNEADTPDNFQSRRPNTSFCFLDIRSPGLGDTAMYLCATSMDSFTGELFFGEGSRLTVL.

The CDR3 loop reads CASSRVGGNQPQHF. The CDR3 DNA sequence: TGTGCCAGCAGTCGGGTTGGGGGGAATCAGCCCCAGCATTTT. The rearrangement links TRBV2 to TRBJ1-5; D is perhaps TRBD1 (5 bases). The CDR3 covers 14 residues. The ends were cut back, 5 bases at V and 4 bases at J, with 12 bases in the middle. Germline V lookup: CDR1 SNHLY, CDR2 FYNNEI.

The CDR3 is CATMKPGQRGDTQYF. The CDR3 DNA is TGTGCCACCATGAAGCCGGGACAAAGGGGAGATACGCAGTATTTT. This chain uses TRBV15 with TRBJ2-3, with D tentatively TRBD1 (6 bases). Germline CDR1 LNHNV, CDR2 YYDKDF (reference sequence). The CDR3 is 15 residues long. V lost 7 bases and J lost 5, with 19 bases in between.

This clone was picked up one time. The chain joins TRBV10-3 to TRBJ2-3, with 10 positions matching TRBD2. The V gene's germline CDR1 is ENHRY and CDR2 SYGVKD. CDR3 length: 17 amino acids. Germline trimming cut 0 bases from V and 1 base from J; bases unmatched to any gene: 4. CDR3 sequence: CAISESGLAEGTDTQYF. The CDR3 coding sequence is TGTGCCATCAGTGAGTCCGGACTAGCGGAAGGCACAGATACGCAGTATTTT.

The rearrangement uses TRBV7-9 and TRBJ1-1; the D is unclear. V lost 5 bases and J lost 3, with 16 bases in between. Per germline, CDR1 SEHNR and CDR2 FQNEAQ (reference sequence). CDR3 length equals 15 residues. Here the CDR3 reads CASSLKGGGDTEAFF. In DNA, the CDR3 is TGTGCCAGCAGCCTCAAGGGAGGTGGGGACACTGAAGCTTTCTTT.

The CDR3 loop is CASSSLDRGLETQYF. In nucleotides, the CDR3 is TGTGCCAGCAGCTCCTTGGACAGGGGGCTAGAGACCCAGTACTTC. V and J are TRBV7-2 and TRBJ2-5; 11 bases fit TRBD1. The CDR3 is 15 residues long. J lost 4 bases, V lost 4 bases, and 5 bases had no gene match. Looked up from germline, CDR1 is SGHTA and CDR2 is FQGNSA.

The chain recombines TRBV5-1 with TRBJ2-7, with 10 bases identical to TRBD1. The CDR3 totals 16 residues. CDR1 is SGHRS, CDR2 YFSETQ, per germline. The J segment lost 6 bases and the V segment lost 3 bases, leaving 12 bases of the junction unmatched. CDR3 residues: CASSSSGGTGVGEQYF. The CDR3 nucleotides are TGCGCCAGCAGCTCCTCGGGGGGGACAGGGGTAGGCGAGCAGTACTTC.

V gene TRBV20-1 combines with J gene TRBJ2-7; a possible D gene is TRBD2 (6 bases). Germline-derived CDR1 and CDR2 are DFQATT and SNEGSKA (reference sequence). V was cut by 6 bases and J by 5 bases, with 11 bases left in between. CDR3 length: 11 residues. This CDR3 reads CSASSDHEQYF. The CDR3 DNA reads TGCAGTGCGTCTAGCGATCACGAGCAGTACTTC.

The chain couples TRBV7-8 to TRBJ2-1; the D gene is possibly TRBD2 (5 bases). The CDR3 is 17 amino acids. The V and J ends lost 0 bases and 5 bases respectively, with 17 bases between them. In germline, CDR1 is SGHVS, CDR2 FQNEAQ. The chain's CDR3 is CASSLALIGGPHNEQFF. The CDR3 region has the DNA TGTGCCAGCAGCTTAGCGCTAATTGGAGGCCCCCACAATGAGCAGTTCTTC. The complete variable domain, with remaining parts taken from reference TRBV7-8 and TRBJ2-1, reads GAGVSQSPRYKVAKRGQDVALRCDPISGHVSLFWYQQALGQGPEFLTYFQNEAQLDKSGLPSDRFFAERPEGSVSTLKIQRTQQEDSAVYLCASSLALIGGPHNEQFFGPGTRLTVL.

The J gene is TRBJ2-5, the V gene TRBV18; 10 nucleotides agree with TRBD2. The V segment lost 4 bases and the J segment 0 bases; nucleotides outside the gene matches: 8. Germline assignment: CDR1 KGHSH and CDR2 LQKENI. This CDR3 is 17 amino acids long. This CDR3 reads CASSLLLAGAYQETQYF. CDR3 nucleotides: TGTGCCAGCTCACTCCTTCTAGCGGGAGCGTACCAAGAGACCCAGTACTTC.

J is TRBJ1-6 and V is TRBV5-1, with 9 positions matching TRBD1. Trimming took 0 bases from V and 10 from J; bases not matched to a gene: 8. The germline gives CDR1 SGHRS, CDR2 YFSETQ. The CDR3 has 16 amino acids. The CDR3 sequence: CASSLAAGTGTSPLHF. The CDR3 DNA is TGCGCCAGCAGCTTGGCCGCCGGGACAGGGACCTCACCCCTCCACTTT.

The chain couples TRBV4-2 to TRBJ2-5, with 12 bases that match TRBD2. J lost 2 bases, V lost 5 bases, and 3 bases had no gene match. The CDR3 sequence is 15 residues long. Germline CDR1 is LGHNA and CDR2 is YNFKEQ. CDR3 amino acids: CASSRTSGMQETQYF. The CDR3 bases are TGTGCCAGCAGCAGGACTAGCGGGATGCAAGAGACCCAGTACTTC.